This paragraph reports one TCR beta chain. This clonotype was recorded many times. Its antigen is currently not known. No base quality information exists; no much larger clone differs at one position. This sample is part of a study of T-cell reconstitution after alpha-beta-depleted transplantation in children (dated by TCRdb to the mid-2010s). Concerning the study at large: The study quantitatively tracked T-cell immune reconstitution after TCRalphabeta/CD19-depleted allogeneic hematopoietic cell transplantation in children using TCR repertoire profiling.

The junction shows trimming of 4 bases on V and 6 bases on J, and the gene matches do not reach 3 bases of it. The germline V gene (reference sequence) supplies CDR1 SEHNR and CDR2 FQNEAQ. The CDR3 spans 14 residues, from the cysteine through the phenylalanine. Kept here is only the CDR3 DNA, which spans 42 bases and is read in frame from base 1. Libraries were prepared through PCR. Sequencing relied on an Illumina HiSeq 2500. To normalize quantification of the TCRbeta repertoire, the TCR libraries were built with molecular barcoding that relied on unique molecular identifiers. The public reads were reprocessed in TCRdb via fastp at Q25 and MiXCR, keeping in-frame beta chains. When rows share a CDR3 protein, they turn into one entry using the most common DNA and genes. Here the sample has 250,000 to 300,000 distinct CDR3 sequences; 9.5% to 10% occur a single time. The ten most abundant clones make up around 10% of the sample.

The input for sequencing was PBMCs from the stem cell graft donor, taken from the stem cell graft. The chain links TRBV7-9 with TRBJ1-4, with TRBD1 matching 9 junction bases. The receptor comes from a human donor who donated a stem cell graft to a child with SCID. The nucleotides read TGTGCCAGCAGCTCGACAGGGGGAGATGAAAAACTGTTTTTT. It codes for CASSSTGGDEKLFF.